The present TCR beta chain was sequenced within a study of blood T cell repertoires in COVID-19 (TCRdb year 2020). With respect to the entire study: Collaborator samples came from the United States, Italy and Spain and covered acute and convalescent phases of COVID-19. The prospective study material was composed of cDNA or gDNA derived from T cells, B-cell-depleted T cells, or PBMCs. Subjects who had been exposed to COVID-19, were actively infected with it, or had recovered from it provided the deeply sampled blood TCRbeta repertoires that made up the dataset. The repertoires were released in a freely available public database intended as a resource for research on the immune response to SARS-CoV-2. Samples came from the ongoing ImmuneRACE study (first 160 participants) plus 1,254 subjects from 6 global collaborators. Sample metadata almost always included a de-identified subject ID, COVID-19 status, age in years and sex. Where HLA class I and class II types were available, the types were taken from metadata supplied by the sample provider, not from assay-based typing. Points the paper makes about the study in general: Clinical and demographic metadata were provided uncurated, with the amount varying by source and participant.

The germline V gene (reference sequence) sets CDR1 to SEHNR and CDR2 to FQNEAQ. The CDR3 runs 17 amino acids, cysteine and phenylalanine included. CDR3 DNA is the only sequence kept; it has 51 bases, read in frame from the first base. Trimming costs V 4 bases and J 4 bases, and their ends lie 19 bases apart. This clone showed up just once. The antigen this receptor binds is unknown. The record has no base qualities; no much larger clone is one base away. TCRbeta CDR3 regions were amplified from genomic DNA by means of the immunoSEQ Assay, a bias-controlled multiplex PCR. The paper's data handling went like this. Within the assay, amplification of reference gene primers was used to estimate how many nucleated cells each sample contained. To quantify the absolute abundance of each unique TCRbeta CDR3 rearrangement, sequence reads were collapsed and filtered. For each sample, productive Simpson clonality was calculated as the square root of Simpson's diversity index over productive rearrangements. TCRdb holds this immuneACCESS table with in-frame rearrangements only. Some clones are missing; in checked studies, unresolved V genes explain under half, and the rest has no known cause. V, J and clone size reflect that table, while D and trimming were determined from the DNA. Counted in this sample were approximately 260,000 clones; about 86% of them appeared once. The ten largest clones take up roughly 4% of the sample.

In the prospective study, participants were roughly 18 to 100 years old, resided in about two dozen geographic areas of the United States, and were enrolled through a virtual design. To assign participants to cohorts, the prospective study relied on clinical history that participants themselves reported in a screening survey and a study questionnaire. Each participant in the prospective study had whole blood, serum and a nasopharyngeal or oropharyngeal swab collected by mobile phlebotomists. Over a roughly two-month period, participants in the prospective study had the option of providing additional blood draws and questionnaires. Blood samples from the prospective study were shipped frozen or at room temperature prior to DNA extraction.

The origin of this receptor is a young man with acute COVID-19. Material: PBMCs or T cells enriched from blood (not recorded which). The V and J segments used are TRBV7-9 and TRBJ2-2; matching of 6 bases hints at TRBD2 as the D gene. The DNA sequence follows: TGTGCCAGCAGCTCGACGGGACTTCGATGGGGCACCGGGGAGCTGTTTTTT. Its product reads: CASSSTGLRWGTGELFF.